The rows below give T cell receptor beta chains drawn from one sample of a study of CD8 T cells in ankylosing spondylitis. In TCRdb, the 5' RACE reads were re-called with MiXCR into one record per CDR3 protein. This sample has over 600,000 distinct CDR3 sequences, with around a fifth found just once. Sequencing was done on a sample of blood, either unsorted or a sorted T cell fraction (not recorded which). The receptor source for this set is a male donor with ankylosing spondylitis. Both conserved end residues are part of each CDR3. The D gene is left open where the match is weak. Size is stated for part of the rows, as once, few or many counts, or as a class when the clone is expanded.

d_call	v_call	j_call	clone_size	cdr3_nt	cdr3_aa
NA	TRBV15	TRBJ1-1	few	TGTGCCACCAGCAGAGATCCCCAGGGCGCTGAAGCTTTCTTT	CATSRDPQGAEAFF
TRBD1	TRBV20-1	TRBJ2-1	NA	TGCAGTGCTAGGCGGCGGACAGGGCTGCATGAGCAGTTCTTC	CSARRRTGLHEQFF
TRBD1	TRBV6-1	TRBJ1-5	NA	TGTGCCAGCAGTGCGGGACAGGCCTATCAGCCCCAGCATTTT	CASSAGQAYQPQHF
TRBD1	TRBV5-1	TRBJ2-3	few	TGCGCCAGCAGCTTGGACGACAGGGGGCGGGCAGATACGCAGTATTTT	CASSLDDRGRADTQYF
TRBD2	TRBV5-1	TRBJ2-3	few	TGCGCCAGCAGCTTGGCCTCTAGCGGGGGGCCGGGGGATACGCAGTATTTT	CASSLASSGGPGDTQYF
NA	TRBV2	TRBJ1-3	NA	TGTGCCAGCAGTGAAGCGGGGGTCCGGCCGGTCTCTGGAAACACCATATATTTT	CASSEAGVRPVSGNTIYF
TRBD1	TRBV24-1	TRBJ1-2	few	TGTGCCACCAGTGATTCGGACAGGGTCTATGGCTACACCTTC	CATSDSDRVYGYTF
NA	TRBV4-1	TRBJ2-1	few	TGCGCCAGCAGCCAAGATTTCGGCAGCCCCTACAATGAGCAGTTCTTC	CASSQDFGSPYNEQFF
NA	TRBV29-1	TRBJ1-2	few	TGCAGCATTGCGGACGGACGGAACTATGGCTACACCTTC	CSIADGRNYGYTF
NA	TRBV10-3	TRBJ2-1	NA	TGTGCCATCAGTCTAGAAGCCTACAATGAGCAGTTCTTC	CAISLEAYNEQFF
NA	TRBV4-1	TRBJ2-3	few	TGCGCCAGCAGCCGACAGCAGGGTGCTGGGGATACGCAGTATTTT	CASSRQQGAGDTQYF
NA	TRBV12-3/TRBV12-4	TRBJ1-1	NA	TGTGCCAGCAGTCGGGCCAGCCAATGGGACACTGAAGCTTTCTTT	CASSRASQWDTEAFF
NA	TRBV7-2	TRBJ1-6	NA	TGTGCCAGCAGCATAGACAGAAGACTCTATAATTCACCCCTCCACTTT	CASSIDRRLYNSPLHF
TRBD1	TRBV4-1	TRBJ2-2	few	TGCGCCAGCAGCCAACCCGGGACAGGGTTCGGGGAGCTGTTTTTT	CASSQPGTGFGELFF
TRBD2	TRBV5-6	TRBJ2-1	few	TGTGCCAGCAGCTTGGCGGCGGGGGAAGGATACAATGAGCAGTTCTTC	CASSLAAGEGYNEQFF
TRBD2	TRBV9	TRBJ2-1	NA	TGTGCCAGCAGCCCTTCTAGCGGGGAGAGCTCCTACAATGAGCAGTTCTTC	CASSPSSGESSYNEQFF
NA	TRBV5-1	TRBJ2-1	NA	TGCGCCAGCAGCTTGGCTTGGGTCTCCCTCGATGAGCAGTTCTTC	CASSLAWVSLDEQFF
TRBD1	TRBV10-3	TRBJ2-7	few	TGTGCCGTCGGGGGTCGGGACAGGGTGGGTGGCGAGCAGTACTTC	CAVGGRDRVGGEQYF
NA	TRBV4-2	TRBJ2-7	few	TGTGCCAGCAGCCAAGACTGGAGTTTCTCCTACGAGCAGTACTTC	CASSQDWSFSYEQYF
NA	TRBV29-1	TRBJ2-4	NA	TGCAGCGTTGAATCCCAAAACATTCAGTACTTC	CSVESQNIQYF
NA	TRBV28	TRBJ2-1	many	TGTGCCAGCAGTTTCCCCTACAATGAGCAGTTCTTC	CASSFPYNEQFF
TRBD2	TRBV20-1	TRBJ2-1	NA	TGCAGTGCTAGAAACATCGGGGGGAGCGGGAGAACCTACAATGAGCAGTTCTTC	CSARNIGGSGRTYNEQFF
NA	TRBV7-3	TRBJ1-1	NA	TGTGCCAGCAGCTTCCGGAGGTCCACTGAAGCTTTCTTT	CASSFRRSTEAFF
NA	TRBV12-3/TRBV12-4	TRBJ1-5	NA	TGTGCCAGCAGTTTCGGGGCCGTCGATCAGCCCCAGCATTTT	CASSFGAVDQPQHF
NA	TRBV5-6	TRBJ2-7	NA	TGTGCCAGCAGCTCTCGTCGCGGTGAGCAGTACTTC	CASSSRRGEQYF
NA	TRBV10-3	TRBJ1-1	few	TGTGCCATCAGTGAGTCGAAAGGGGGCACTGAAGCTTTCTTT	CAISESKGGTEAFF
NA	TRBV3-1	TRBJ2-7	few	TGTGCCAGCAGCCAGGTAGCGTACGAGCAGTACTTC	CASSQVAYEQYF
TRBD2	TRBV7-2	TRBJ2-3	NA	TGTGCCAGCAGGGCCGGGGGGGGTCGCACAGATACGCAGTATTTT	CASRAGGGRTDTQYF
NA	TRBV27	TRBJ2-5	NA	TGTGCCAGCAGTTTCAGACGGGAGAGGTCGAGGGAGACCCAGTACTTC	CASSFRRERSRETQYF
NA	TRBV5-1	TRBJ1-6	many	TGCGCCAGCAGCTTGGGAACGGCGAGCTCCTATAATTCACCCCTCCACTTT	CASSLGTASSYNSPLHF
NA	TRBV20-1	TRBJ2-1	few	TGCAGTGCCTCCGACCCCGGGACAAACTACAATGAGCAGTTCTTC	CSASDPGTNYNEQFF
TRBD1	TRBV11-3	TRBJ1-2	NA	TGTGCCAGCAGCCCCGGGACAGGACTATTATATGGCTACACCTTC	CASSPGTGLLYGYTF
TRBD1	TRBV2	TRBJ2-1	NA	TGTGCCAGCAACTCAGGACAGGGGGTCAATGAGCAGTTCTTC	CASNSGQGVNEQFF
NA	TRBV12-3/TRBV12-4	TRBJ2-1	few	TGTGCCAGCACTCCCCGGGGCCCGCGGGGTGGAGGATACAATGAGCAGTTCTTC	CASTPRGPRGGGYNEQFF
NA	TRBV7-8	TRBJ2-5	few	TGTGCCAGCAGCTTAAAAATCCAGGGGAGGGTAGAGACCCAGTACTTC	CASSLKIQGRVETQYF
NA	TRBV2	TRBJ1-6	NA	TGTGCCAGCAGTGAGTCAGACTATAATTCACCCCTCCACTTT	CASSESDYNSPLHF
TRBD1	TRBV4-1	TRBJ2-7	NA	TGCGCCAGCAGCCCGGGACAGGGGGGTATATACGAGCAGTACTTC	CASSPGQGGIYEQYF
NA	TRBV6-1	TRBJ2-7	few	TGTGCCAGCAGCCGGGGCGGCCGTGGGAGCTACGAGCAGTACTTC	CASSRGGRGSYEQYF
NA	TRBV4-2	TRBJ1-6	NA	TGTGCCAGCAGCCAAGATGGGAGTACCGATTCACCCCTCCACTTT	CASSQDGSTDSPLHF
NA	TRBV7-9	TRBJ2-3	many	TGTGCCAGCAGCGAAATCGGAACAGATACGCAGTATTTT	CASSEIGTDTQYF
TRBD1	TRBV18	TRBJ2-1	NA	TGTGCCAGCTCACCACCGAACAGGGGGCGCGTCAATGAGCAGTTCTTC	CASSPPNRGRVNEQFF
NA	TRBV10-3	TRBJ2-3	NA	TGTGCCATCGGGACAGATACGCAGTATTTT	CAIGTDTQYF
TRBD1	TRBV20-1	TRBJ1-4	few	TGCAGTGCTTCCGGGACAGGGACAAGTGAAGGAGCTAATGAAAAACTGTTTTTT	CSASGTGTSEGANEKLFF
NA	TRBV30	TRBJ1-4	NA	TGTGCCTGGACGGTTGGCGAAAAACTGTTTTTT	CAWTVGEKLFF
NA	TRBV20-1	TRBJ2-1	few	TGCAGTGCTAGAGATTGGGTAGCGGTCTCCTACAATGAGCAGTTCTTC	CSARDWVAVSYNEQFF
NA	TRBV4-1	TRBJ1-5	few	TGCGCCAGCAGCCAAGATTGGGTTGACAATCAGCCCCAGCATTTT	CASSQDWVDNQPQHF
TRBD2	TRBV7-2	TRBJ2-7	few	TGTGCCAGCAGCTTAAGGACTAGTACCTACGAGCAGTACTTC	CASSLRTSTYEQYF
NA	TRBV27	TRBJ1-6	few	TGTGCCAGCAGTTCACGGGGTGGGGGGGATTCACCCCTCCACTTT	CASSSRGGGDSPLHF
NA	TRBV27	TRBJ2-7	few	TGTGCCAGCAGGGGGGAGGTCTCCTACGAGCAGTACTTC	CASRGEVSYEQYF
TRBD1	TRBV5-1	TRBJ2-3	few	TGCGCCAGCACGGGACAGGGGGCGACAGATACGCAGTATTTT	CASTGQGATDTQYF
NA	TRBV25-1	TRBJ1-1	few	TGTGCCAGCAGTGAATGGGAAGGGAACACTGAAGCTTTCTTT	CASSEWEGNTEAFF
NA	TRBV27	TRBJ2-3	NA	TGTGCCAGCAGTTGGGCAGGGACCAACACAGATACGCAGTATTTT	CASSWAGTNTDTQYF
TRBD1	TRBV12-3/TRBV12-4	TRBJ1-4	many	TGTGCCAGCAGTCCCCAGGCCGGACAGGGTAGAGAAAAACTGTTTTTT	CASSPQAGQGREKLFF
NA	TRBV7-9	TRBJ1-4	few	TGTGCCAGCAGCCCGGGCGCGGGACACACTGAAAAACTGTTTTTT	CASSPGAGHTEKLFF
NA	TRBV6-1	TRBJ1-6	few	TGTGCCAGCAGTGAAGTGGGTTTTTCACCCCTCCACTTT	CASSEVGFSPLHF